The present entry profiles one T cell receptor beta chain with its context. Antigen: not known. The authors reverse transcribed all of the isolated RNA, so sequencing captured expressed TCRB transcripts. There were 3.4 million or so reads on average in the naive, central memory and regulatory T cell samples. Sequencing was performed with immunoSEQ multiplex PCR; in TCRdb, only in-frame clones are kept and a portion is missing. The sample consists of 900,000 or so clones, about a sixth of them appearing once. The data originate from a study of beta chain features in type 1 diabetes. Findings and limits, study-wide: Shorter templates might be favored by PCR, and equally so in patients and in controls. Naive, central memory and Treg TCRB repertoires seemed to resemble each other more closely in patients than they did in healthy donors.

This clonotype originated in a young woman in good health. Sequencing was carried out using naive CD4+ T cells from blood.

The CDR3 coding sequence is TGCAGCGTTGGACTAGTAGCAGATACGCAGTATTTT. This sequence encodes CSVGLVADTQYF. The genes are TRBV29-1 and TRBJ2-3, with a tentative D call TRBD2 (6 bases). V gave up 4 bases and J gave up 4 bases, with 9 bases separating them. The CDR3 is 12 residues long. Germline V gives CDR1 SQVTM, CDR2 ANQGSEA.